These T cell receptor beta chains were read from a single sample in a study of regulatory T cells in long-lasting Graves disease. One entry per CDR3 protein, called by TCRdb with MiXCR from the multiplex PCR reads. The data contain a few hundred thousand distinct CDR3 sequences, around 17% of them singletons. The same sample was also used in a study of T cells in Graves' hyperthyroidism and ophthalmopathy.

The source was peripheral blood mononuclear cells (PBMCs), collected at new diagnosis, from a patient treated with antithyroid drugs. All receptors derive from a man aged 40-50 years with Graves disease. CDR3s include the opening cysteine and the closing phenylalanine or tryptophan. The order of the fields is D gene, V gene, CDR3 length, J gene, CDR3 protein. A D gene is named only where the DNA matches it firmly.

TRBD1	TRBV5-1	14	TRBJ2-7	CASSSDRGGYEQYF
NA	TRBV6-2/TRBV6-3	15	TRBJ2-2	CASSYEAGRSGELFF
TRBD1	TRBV7-9	14	TRBJ1-1	CASSYGQGGTEAFF
TRBD1	TRBV7-9	17	TRBJ2-4	CASSLGSGTGRQNIQYF
NA	TRBV20-1	13	TRBJ2-5	CSATSPSWETQYF
NA	TRBV7-6	15	TRBJ2-7	CASSYSAGTYPEQYF
NA	TRBV24-1	12	TRBJ1-1	CATSDFAGKAFF
TRBD1	TRBV12-3/TRBV12-4	14	TRBJ2-5	CASRRTGKEETQYF
NA	TRBV7-6	11	TRBJ2-7	CASSGTSEQYF
NA	TRBV20-1	13	TRBJ2-1	CSASGHLYNEQFF
NA	TRBV12-5	16	TRBJ2-7	CASGWARGGTSYEQYF
NA	TRBV28	16	TRBJ1-2	CASSPPSEGQGGGYTF
NA	TRBV30	13	TRBJ1-5	CAWSDGVGQPQHF
NA	TRBV5-1	15	TRBJ2-5	CASSSPTGHQETQYF
NA	TRBV9	20	TRBJ1-5	CASSVVHPGGRRLINQPQHF
TRBD1	TRBV30	14	TRBJ2-7	CAWSVGTGGYEQYF
NA	TRBV3-1	14	TRBJ1-6	CASSQDPWNSPLHF
NA	TRBV28	12	TRBJ2-2	CASSLRSGELFF
TRBD2	TRBV6-1	16	TRBJ2-3	CASSLTLAGGGDTQYF
NA	TRBV10-3	12	TRBJ2-1	CAIDSGYNEQFF
TRBD1	TRBV20-1	13	TRBJ2-5	CSARDRVYETQYF
TRBD2	TRBV12-3/TRBV12-4	14	TRBJ2-1	CASSGVSGGNEQFF
TRBD1	TRBV20-1	13	TRBJ1-4	CSALQGAEEKLFF
TRBD1	TRBV2	15	TRBJ1-1	CASSEYRGWNTEAFF
NA	TRBV29-1	10	TRBJ1-1	CSVDDPEAFF
NA	TRBV11-3	14	TRBJ1-6	CASSRGLTCSPLHF
TRBD1	TRBV7-9	17	TRBJ2-3	CASSFPGTGGGEDTQYF